This TCR beta chain derives from a study of blood T cell repertoires in COVID-19 (dated by TCRdb to 2020 to 2021). With regard to the full study: The collaborator samples originated in the United States, Italy and Spain and spanned the acute and convalescent phases of COVID-19. Nearly every sample came with metadata listing a de-identified subject ID, COVID-19 status, age in years and sex. HLA class I and class II types, where available, came from metadata supplied by the sample provider rather than from assay-based typing. Samples came from the ongoing ImmuneRACE study (first 160 participants) plus 1,254 subjects from 6 global collaborators. The prospective study material was composed of cDNA or gDNA derived from T cells, B-cell-depleted T cells, or PBMCs. Subjects who had been exposed to COVID-19, were actively infected with it, or had recovered from it provided the deeply sampled blood TCRbeta repertoires that made up the dataset. A freely available public database, intended as a resource for researchers studying the immune response to SARS-CoV-2, is where the repertoires were released.

Each collaborating institution followed its own protocols to collect whole blood in K2EDTA tubes. For TCRbeta analysis, collaborators shipped samples in one of three forms: frozen whole blood, isolated PBMCs, or DNA extracted from either of those sample types. TCRbeta CDR3 regions were amplified from genomic DNA by means of the immunoSEQ Assay, a bias-controlled multiplex PCR. In the original analysis: The number of nucleated cells in each sample was estimated by amplification of reference gene primers within the assay. To quantify the absolute abundance of each unique TCRbeta CDR3 rearrangement, sequence reads were collapsed and filtered. For each sample, productive Simpson clonality was calculated as the square root of Simpson's diversity index over productive rearrangements. Drawn from immuneACCESS, this table holds only the in-frame rearrangements with V and J called that TCRdb kept. Clones are partly lost; checked studies trace under half to an unresolved V gene and leave the rest unexplained. V and J calls and clone size are copied from that table; D and trimming were computed from the DNA. The sample records hundreds of thousands of clones, roughly four fifths of which are singletons. The leading ten clones occupy 1.5% to 2% of the sample.

The investigation overall reported the following: Clinical and demographic metadata were provided uncurated, with the amount varying by source and participant.

About this clone itself: The clone's antigen remains unknown. No base qualities exist here, and no much larger clone lies one base off it.

This TCR was recovered from a woman older than 75 with acute or convalescent COVID-19. The sample consisted of peripheral blood.

The nucleotides are TGTGCCAGCAGCCAAGATAAGGGGACATTGGTGGGAACTGAAGCTTTCTTT. It specifies CASSQDKGTLVGTEAFF. The chain was built from TRBV14 and TRBJ1-1, and TRBD1 may be the D gene, going by 6 matching bases. Trimming removed 0 bases from V and 5 bases from J, leaving 19 bases between the germline ends. Including cysteine and phenylalanine, the CDR3 has 17 amino acids. The sequence is cut down to CDR3 DNA, 51 bases in frame from base 1. As encoded in the germline V gene, CDR1 is SGHDN while CDR2 is FVKESK.